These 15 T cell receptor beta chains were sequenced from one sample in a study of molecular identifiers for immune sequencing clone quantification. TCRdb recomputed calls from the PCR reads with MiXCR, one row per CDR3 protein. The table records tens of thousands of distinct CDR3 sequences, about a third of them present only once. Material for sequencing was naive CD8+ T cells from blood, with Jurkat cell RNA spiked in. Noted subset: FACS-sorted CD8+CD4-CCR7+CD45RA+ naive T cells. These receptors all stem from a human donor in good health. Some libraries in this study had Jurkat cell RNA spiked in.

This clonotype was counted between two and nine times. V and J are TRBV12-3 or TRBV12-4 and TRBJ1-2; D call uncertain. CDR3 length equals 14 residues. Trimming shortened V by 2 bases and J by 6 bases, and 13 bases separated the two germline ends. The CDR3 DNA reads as TGTGCCAGCAGTTTAAAAGGGTCTGCCCATGGCTACACCTTC. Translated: CASSLKGSAHGYTF.

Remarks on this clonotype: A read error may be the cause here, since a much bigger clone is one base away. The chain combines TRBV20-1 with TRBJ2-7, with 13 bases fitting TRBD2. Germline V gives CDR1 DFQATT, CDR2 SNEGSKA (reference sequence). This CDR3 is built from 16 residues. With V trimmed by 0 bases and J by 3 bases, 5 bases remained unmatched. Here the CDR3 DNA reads TGCAGTGCTAGAGATCGGACTAGCGGGAGAAGCTACGAGCAGTACTTC. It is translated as CSARDRTSGRSYEQYF.

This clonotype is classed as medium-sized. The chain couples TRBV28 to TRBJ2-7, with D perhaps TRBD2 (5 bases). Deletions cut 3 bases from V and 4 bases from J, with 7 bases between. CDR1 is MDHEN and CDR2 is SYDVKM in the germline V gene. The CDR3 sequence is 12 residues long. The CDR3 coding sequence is TGTGCCAGCAGTTTCCGGGGATACGAGCAGTACTTC. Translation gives CASSFRGYEQYF.

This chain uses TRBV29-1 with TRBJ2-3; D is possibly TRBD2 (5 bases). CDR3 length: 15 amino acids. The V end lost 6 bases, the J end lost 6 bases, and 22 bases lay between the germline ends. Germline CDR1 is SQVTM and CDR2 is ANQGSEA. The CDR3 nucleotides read TGCAGCGTGAAGAGACGGGAAAGGGTCTTCGATACGCAGTATTTT. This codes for CSVKRRERVFDTQYF.

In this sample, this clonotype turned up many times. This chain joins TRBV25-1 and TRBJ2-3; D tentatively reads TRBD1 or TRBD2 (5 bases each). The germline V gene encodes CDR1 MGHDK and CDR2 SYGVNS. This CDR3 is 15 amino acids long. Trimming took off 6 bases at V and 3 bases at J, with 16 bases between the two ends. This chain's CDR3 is CASSEGVGATDTQYF. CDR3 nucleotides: TGTGCCAGCAGCGAAGGCGTCGGGGCGACAGATACGCAGTATTTT.

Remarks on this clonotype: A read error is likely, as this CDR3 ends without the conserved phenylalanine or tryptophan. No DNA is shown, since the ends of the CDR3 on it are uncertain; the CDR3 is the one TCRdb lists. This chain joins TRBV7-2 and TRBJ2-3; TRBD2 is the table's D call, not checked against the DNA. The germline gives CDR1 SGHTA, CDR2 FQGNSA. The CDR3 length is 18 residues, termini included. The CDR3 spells CASSLVGSGTSKADTHYL.

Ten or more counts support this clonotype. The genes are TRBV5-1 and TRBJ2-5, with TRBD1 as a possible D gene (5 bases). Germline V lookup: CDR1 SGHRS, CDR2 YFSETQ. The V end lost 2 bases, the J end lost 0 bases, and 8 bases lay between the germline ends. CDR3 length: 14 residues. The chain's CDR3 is CASSFDSYQETQYF. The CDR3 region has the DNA TGCGCCAGCAGCTTCGACAGCTACCAAGAGACCCAGTACTTC.

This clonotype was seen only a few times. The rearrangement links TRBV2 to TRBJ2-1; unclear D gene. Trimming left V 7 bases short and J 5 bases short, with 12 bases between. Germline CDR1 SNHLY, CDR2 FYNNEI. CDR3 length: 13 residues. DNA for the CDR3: TGTGCCAGCATAATTGAATGGAACAATGAGCAGTTCTTC. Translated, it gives CASIIEWNNEQFF.

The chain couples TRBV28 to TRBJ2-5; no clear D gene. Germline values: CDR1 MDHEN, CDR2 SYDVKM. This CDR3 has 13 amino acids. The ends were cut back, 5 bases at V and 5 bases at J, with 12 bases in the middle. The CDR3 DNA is TGTGCCAGCAGTCAAGTTCGGATGGAGACCCAGTACTTC. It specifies CASSQVRMETQYF. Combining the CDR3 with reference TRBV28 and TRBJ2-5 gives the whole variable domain DVKVTQSSRYLVKRTGEKVFLECVQDMDHENMFWYRQDPGLGLRLIYFSYDVKMKEKGDIPEGYSVSREKKERFSLILESASTNQTSMYLCASSQVRMETQYFGPGTRLLVL.

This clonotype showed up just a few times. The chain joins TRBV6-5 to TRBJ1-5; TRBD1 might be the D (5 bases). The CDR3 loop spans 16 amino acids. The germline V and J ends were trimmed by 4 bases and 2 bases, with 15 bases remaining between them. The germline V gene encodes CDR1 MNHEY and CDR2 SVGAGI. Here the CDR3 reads CASSSLVGVGNQPQHF. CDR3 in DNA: TGTGCCAGCAGTTCCTTGGTGGGGGTAGGCAATCAGCCCCAGCATTTT.

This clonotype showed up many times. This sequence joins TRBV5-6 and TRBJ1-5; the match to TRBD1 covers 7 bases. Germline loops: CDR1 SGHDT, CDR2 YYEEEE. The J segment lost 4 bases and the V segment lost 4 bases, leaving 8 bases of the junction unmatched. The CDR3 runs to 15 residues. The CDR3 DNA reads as TGTGCCAGCAGCGAGACTGCAGGGGGTAATCAGCCCCAGCATTTT. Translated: CASSETAGGNQPQHF. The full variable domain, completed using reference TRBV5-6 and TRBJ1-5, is DAGVTQSPTHLIKTRGQQVTLRCSPKSGHDTVSWYQQALGQGPQFIFQYYEEEERQRGNFPDRFSGHQFPNYSSELNVNALLLGDSALYLCASSETAGGNQPQHFGDGTRLSIL.

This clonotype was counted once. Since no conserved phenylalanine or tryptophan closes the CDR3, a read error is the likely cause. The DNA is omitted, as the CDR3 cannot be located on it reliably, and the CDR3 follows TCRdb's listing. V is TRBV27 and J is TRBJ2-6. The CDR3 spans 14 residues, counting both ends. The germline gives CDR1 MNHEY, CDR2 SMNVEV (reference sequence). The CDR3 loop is CASGHSSGATDLPY.

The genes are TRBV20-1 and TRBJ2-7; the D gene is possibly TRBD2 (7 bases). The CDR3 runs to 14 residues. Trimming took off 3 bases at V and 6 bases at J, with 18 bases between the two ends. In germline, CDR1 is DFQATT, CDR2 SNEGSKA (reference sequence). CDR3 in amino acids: CSARRGGQGVEQYF. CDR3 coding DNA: TGCAGTGCTAGGAGGGGGGGACAAGGGGTCGAGCAGTACTTC.

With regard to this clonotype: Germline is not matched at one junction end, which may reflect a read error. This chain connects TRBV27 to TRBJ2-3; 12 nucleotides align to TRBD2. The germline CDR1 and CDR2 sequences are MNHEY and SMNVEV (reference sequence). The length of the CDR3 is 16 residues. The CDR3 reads CAGSLVLAGGPDTQYF. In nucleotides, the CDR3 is TGTGCCGGCAGTTTAGTTCTAGCGGGAGGGCCTGATACGCAGTATTTT.

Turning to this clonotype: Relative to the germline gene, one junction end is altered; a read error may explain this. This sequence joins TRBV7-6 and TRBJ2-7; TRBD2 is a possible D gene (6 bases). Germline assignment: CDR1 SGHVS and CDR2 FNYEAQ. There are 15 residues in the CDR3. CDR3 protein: CAGSTLPRDDYEQYF. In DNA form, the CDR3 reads TGTGCCGGCAGCACCCTTCCGCGGGACGACTACGAGCAGTACTTC.